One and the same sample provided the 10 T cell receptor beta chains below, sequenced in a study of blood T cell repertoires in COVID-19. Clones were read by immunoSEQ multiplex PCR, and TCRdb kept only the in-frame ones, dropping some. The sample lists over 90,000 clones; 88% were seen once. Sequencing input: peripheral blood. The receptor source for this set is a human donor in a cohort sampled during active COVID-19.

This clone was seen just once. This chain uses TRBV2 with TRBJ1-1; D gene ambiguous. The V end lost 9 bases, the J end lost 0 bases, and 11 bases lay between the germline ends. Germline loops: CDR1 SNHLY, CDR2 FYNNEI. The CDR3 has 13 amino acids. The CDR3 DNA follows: TGTGCCAGTGGGGTAGCGATGAACACTGAAGCTTTCTTT. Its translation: CASGVAMNTEAFF. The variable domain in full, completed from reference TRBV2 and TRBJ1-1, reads EPEVTQTPSHQVTQMGQEVILRCVPISNHLYFYWYRQILGQKVEFLVSFYNNEISEKSEIFDDQFSVERPDGSNFTLKIRSTKLEDSAMYFCASGVAMNTEAFFGQGTRLTVV.

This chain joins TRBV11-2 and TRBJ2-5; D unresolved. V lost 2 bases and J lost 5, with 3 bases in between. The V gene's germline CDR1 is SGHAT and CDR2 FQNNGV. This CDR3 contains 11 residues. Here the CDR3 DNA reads TGTGCCAGCAGCTTACGGGAGACCCAGTACTTC. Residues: CASSLRETQYF.

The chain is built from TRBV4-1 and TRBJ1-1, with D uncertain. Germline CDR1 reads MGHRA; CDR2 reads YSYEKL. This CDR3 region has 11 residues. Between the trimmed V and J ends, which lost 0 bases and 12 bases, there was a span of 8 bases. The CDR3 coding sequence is TGCGCCAGCAGCCAAGATCGGAGGTCTTTCTTT. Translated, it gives CASSQDRRSFF.

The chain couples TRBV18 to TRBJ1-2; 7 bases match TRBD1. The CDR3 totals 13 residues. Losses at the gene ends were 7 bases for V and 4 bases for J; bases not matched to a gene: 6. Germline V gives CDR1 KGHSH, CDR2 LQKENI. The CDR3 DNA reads TGTGCCAGCTGGTCAGGGGGTGGCTATGGCTACACCTTC. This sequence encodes CASWSGGGYGYTF.

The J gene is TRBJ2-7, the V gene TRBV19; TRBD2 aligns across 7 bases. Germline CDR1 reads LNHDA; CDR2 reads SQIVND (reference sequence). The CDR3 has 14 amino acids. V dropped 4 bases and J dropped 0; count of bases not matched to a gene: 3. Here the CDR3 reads CASSNRGDSYEQYF. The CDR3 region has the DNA TGTGCCAGTAGTAACCGGGGGGACTCCTACGAGCAGTACTTC.

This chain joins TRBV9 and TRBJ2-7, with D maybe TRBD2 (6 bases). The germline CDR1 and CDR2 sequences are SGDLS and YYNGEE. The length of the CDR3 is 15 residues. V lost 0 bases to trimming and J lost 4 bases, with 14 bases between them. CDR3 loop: CASSVGMGSGYEQYF. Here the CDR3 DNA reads TGTGCCAGCAGCGTAGGGATGGGGAGCGGGTACGAGCAGTACTTC. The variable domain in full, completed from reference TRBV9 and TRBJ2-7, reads DSGVTQTPKHLITATGQRVTLRCSPRSGDLSVYWYQQSLDQGLQFLIQYYNGEERAKGNILERFSAQQFPDLHSELNLSSLELGDSALYFCASSVGMGSGYEQYFGPGTRLTVT.

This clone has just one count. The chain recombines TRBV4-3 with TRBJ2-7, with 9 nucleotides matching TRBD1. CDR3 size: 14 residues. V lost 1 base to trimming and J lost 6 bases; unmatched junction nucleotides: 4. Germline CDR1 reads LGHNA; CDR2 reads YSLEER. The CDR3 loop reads CASSQAPDRGEQYF. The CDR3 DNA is TGCGCCAGCAGCCAAGCCCCGGACAGGGGCGAGCAGTACTTC.

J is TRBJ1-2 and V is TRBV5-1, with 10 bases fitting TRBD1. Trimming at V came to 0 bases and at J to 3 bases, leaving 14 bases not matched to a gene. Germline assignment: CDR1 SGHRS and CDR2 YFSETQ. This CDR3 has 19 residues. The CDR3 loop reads CASSLVVRDRGIHDYGYTF. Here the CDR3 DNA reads TGCGCCAGCAGCTTGGTCGTTCGGGACAGGGGAATCCACGACTATGGCTACACCTTC.

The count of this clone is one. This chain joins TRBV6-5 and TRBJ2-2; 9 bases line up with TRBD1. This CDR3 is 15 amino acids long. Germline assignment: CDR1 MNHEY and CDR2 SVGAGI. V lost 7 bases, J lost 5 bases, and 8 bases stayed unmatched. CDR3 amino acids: CASKGQGMVTGELFF. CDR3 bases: TGTGCCAGCAAAGGACAGGGGATGGTAACCGGGGAGCTGTTTTTT.

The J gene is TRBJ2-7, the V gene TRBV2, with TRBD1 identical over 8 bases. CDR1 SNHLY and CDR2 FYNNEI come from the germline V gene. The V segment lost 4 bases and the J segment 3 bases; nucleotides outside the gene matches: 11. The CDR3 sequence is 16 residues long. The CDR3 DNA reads TGTGCCAGCAGTGTTGAGGGGACAGGAAGGAGCTACGAGCAGTACTTC. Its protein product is CASSVEGTGRSYEQYF.